Sequencing of this T cell receptor beta chain was carried out in a study of blood T cell repertoires in COVID-19. As for the study in general: PBMCs, B-cell-depleted T cells, or T cells were the source of the cDNA or gDNA that made up the material.

Original processing methods: Amplifying reference gene primers gave estimates of nucleated cell counts. Only in-frame clones appear in the TCRdb table, and some are missing; sequencing was by immunoSEQ multiplex PCR. From that table come the V and J calls and clone size; the DNA was used to work out D and trimming. The sample shows a few hundred thousand clones, more than 75% of them seen only once. Germline loops: CDR1 MNHEY, CDR2 SVGAGI. V lost 2 bases to trimming and J lost 7 bases; unmatched junction nucleotides: 8. This CDR3 is 15 amino acids long. The sequencing input was peripheral blood. The gene calls are TRBV6-5 and TRBJ1-2, with 9 positions matching TRBD1. The receptor comes from a woman aged 40 to 55 who had recovered from COVID-19. CDR3: CASSYIQGAPGGYTF. Written as DNA, the CDR3 is TGTGCCAGCAGTTACATACAGGGGGCCCCCGGTGGCTACACCTTC.